The clone carrying this TCR beta chain was counted a few times. Authors' data handling: Amplification of reference gene primers provided the estimated nucleated cell counts. Sequencing was performed with immunoSEQ multiplex PCR; in TCRdb, only in-frame clones are kept and a portion is missing. D and trimming come from the DNA, and the V and J calls and clone size come from that table. The sample has 150,000 to 200,000 clones, about 85% seen once. Looked up from germline, CDR1 is SGHRS and CDR2 is YFSETQ. V was clipped by 5 bases and J by 4 bases, with 15 bases between them. This CDR3 has 14 amino acids. The data are from a study of blood T cell repertoires in COVID-19. Across the whole study: COVID-19 samples, acute and convalescent, were from the United States, Italy and Spain.

This clonotype was sampled from a woman over 75 with acute or convalescent COVID-19. Sequenced: peripheral blood. The chain joins TRBV5-1 to TRBJ2-5, with D possibly being TRBD1 (5 bases). The CDR3 protein is CASSTLRDLETQYF. The CDR3, as DNA: TGCGCCAGCAGTACTCTCAGGGATTTAGAGACCCAGTACTTC.